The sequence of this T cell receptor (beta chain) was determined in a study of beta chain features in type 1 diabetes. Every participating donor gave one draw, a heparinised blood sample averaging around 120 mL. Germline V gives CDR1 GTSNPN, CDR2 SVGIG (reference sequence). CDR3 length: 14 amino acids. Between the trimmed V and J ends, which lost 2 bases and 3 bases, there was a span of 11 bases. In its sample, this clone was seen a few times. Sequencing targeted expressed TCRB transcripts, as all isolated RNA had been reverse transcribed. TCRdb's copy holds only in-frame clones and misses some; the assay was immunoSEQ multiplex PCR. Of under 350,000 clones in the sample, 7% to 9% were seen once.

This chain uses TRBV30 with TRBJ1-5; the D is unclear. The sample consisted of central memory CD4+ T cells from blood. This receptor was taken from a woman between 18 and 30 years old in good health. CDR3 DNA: TGTGCCTGGAGTCCGGGTAGGATCAATCAGCCCCAGCATTTT. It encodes CAWSPGRINQPQHF. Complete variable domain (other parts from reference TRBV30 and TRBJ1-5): SQTIHQWPATLVQPVGSPLSLECTVEGTSNPNLYWYRQAAGRGLQLLFYSVGIGQISSEVPQNLSASRPQDRQFILSSKKLLLSDSGFYLCAWSPGRINQPQHFGDGTRLSIL.